The clone carrying this T cell receptor (beta chain) showed up many times. This sample is part of a study of T cells after yellow fever vaccination. TCRdb called the 5' RACE reads again in MiXCR, with one record for every CDR3 protein. The sample includes 100,000 to 150,000 distinct CDR3 sequences, 15% of them seen just once. The CDR3 sequence is 15 residues long. Germline lookup yields CDR1 SGHRS and CDR2 YFSETQ. Germline trimming cut 2 bases from V and 3 bases from J; bases unmatched to any gene: 6. Sequencing used CD8+ T cells sorted from PBMCs, obtained 5 days after the yellow fever booster vaccination. The receptor was isolated from a man between 18 and 35 years old who received the YFV17D yellow fever vaccine. The V call is TRBV5-1, the J call TRBJ2-7, with TRBD1 identical over 9 bases. The CDR3 protein is CASSFRQGGYYEQYF. The CDR3 DNA is TGCGCCAGCAGCTTCCGACAGGGGGGCTACTACGAGCAGTACTTC.